Each of the 20 T cell receptor beta chains below was sequenced from the same sample in a study of T cell changes during pregnancy in multiple sclerosis. Generated by immunoSEQ multiplex PCR, the TCRdb table keeps only in-frame clones and is missing some. The sample has 90,000 to 100,000 clones, more than 85% seen once; the top ten hold 1.5% to 1.9%. The material was peripheral blood, obtained in the first trimester of pregnancy. These receptors originate from a female donor with multiple sclerosis, enrolled in a pregnancy study.

The chain is built from TRBV19 and TRBJ2-1; TRBD2 might be the D (7 bases). The CDR3 has 15 amino acids. Trimming cost V 1 base and J 6 bases, with 13 bases left between them. From germline, CDR1 is LNHDA and CDR2 SQIVND (reference sequence). The CDR3 DNA sequence: TGTGCCAGTAGTATAGGGGGGGGCTCGGGCAATGAGCAGTTCTTC. It codes for CASSIGGGSGNEQFF.

The V gene is TRBV29-1, the J gene TRBJ1-2; no clear D. The CDR3 extends over 11 amino acids. Looked up from germline, CDR1 is SQVTM and CDR2 is ANQGSEA. CDR3 bases: TGCAGGTCGAGAGATAACTATGGCTACACCTTC. This translates into CRSRDNYGYTF.

The chain uses TRBV5-4 and TRBJ2-5, with D unclear. The CDR3 contains 12 residues. The germline CDR1 and CDR2 sequences are SGHNT and YYREEE (reference sequence). Trimming left V 0 bases short and J 12 bases short, with 12 bases between. The CDR3 protein is CASSLVSIQEYF. Written as DNA, the CDR3 is TGTGCCAGCAGCTTGGTATCCATCCAGGAGTACTTC.

The rearrangement joins TRBV29-1 to TRBJ2-1, with D maybe TRBD2 (5 bases). The CDR3 is made up of 13 amino acids. The germline V gene encodes CDR1 SQVTM and CDR2 ANQGSEA. The ends were cut back, 4 bases at V and 3 bases at J, with 10 bases in the middle. CDR3 sequence reads: CSVGSGGYNEQFF. Here the CDR3 DNA reads TGCAGCGTTGGATCTGGAGGCTACAATGAGCAGTTCTTC.

The V gene is TRBV29-1, the J gene TRBJ2-1; 10 bases are shared with TRBD2. CDR1 and CDR2 from the germline V gene are SQVTM and ANQGSEA. Germline trimming cut 4 bases from V and 5 bases from J; bases unmatched to any gene: 2. The CDR3 sequence is 13 residues long. CDR3 amino acids: CSVVLAGNNEQFF. The CDR3 DNA follows: TGCAGCGTTGTACTAGCGGGGAACAATGAGCAGTTCTTC.

The chain recombines TRBV2 with TRBJ1-2, with D unclear. This CDR3 has 12 amino acids. CDR1 SNHLY and CDR2 FYNNEI come from the germline V gene. V was trimmed by 7 bases and J by 8 bases, leaving 14 bases between them. The CDR3, as DNA: TGTGCCAGCAAGGGCTCGAGGAGGGGCTACACCTTC. Residues: CASKGSRRGYTF.

This chain joins TRBV13 and TRBJ2-2; possible D gene TRBD2, 5 bases. The germline V and J ends were trimmed by 6 bases and 6 bases, with 11 bases remaining between them. Germline CDR1 is PRHDT and CDR2 is FYEKMQ (reference sequence). The CDR3 covers 13 residues. CDR3 bases: TGTGCCAGCAGACCCTGGGGAGCCGGGGAGCTGTTTTTT. This encodes CASRPWGAGELFF.

The rearrangement links TRBV4-3 to TRBJ1-1; D unclear. The germline V and J ends were trimmed by 0 bases and 3 bases, with 8 bases remaining between them. This CDR3 is built from 14 residues. Germline values: CDR1 LGHNA, CDR2 YSLEER. The CDR3 protein is CASSQDVGYTEAFF. The CDR3 nucleotides are TGCGCCAGCAGCCAAGATGTCGGGTACACTGAAGCTTTCTTT.

V and J are TRBV4-1 and TRBJ2-3; 10 bases match TRBD2. V lost 8 bases to trimming and J lost 4 bases; unmatched junction nucleotides: 18. CDR3 length: 18 residues. Germline CDR1 is MGHRA and CDR2 is YSYEKL. This CDR3 is CASGPGAGGPLVADTQYF. The CDR3 region has the DNA TGCGCCAGCGGTCCGGGAGCGGGAGGGCCATTGGTTGCAGATACGCAGTATTTT.

This clone was counted between two and nine times. The chain uses TRBV10-1 and TRBJ1-1; no definite D call. Per the germline V gene, CDR1 is WNHNN and CDR2 is SYGVQD (reference sequence). The CDR3 has 14 residues. Trimming took 0 bases from V and 6 from J, leaving 11 bases between them. The CDR3 DNA reads as TGCGCCAGCAGTGAGTCGGGCAGGTTCCCTGAAGCTTTCTTT. This sequence encodes CASSESGRFPEAFF.

The chain uses TRBV5-1 and TRBJ1-2; D is unclear. Germline CDR1 SGHRS, CDR2 YFSETQ. The CDR3 is 14 amino acids. V was clipped by 0 bases and J by 0 bases, with 6 bases between them. DNA for the CDR3: TGCGCCAGCAGCTTGGGCGGCGCTAACTATGGCTACACCTTC. Encoded protein: CASSLGGANYGYTF.

This chain connects TRBV19 to TRBJ1-5; 10 bases agree with TRBD1. Germline lookup yields CDR1 LNHDA and CDR2 SQIVND (reference sequence). The CDR3 consists of 12 residues. V shed 8 bases and J 5 bases; nucleotides not matched to a gene: 0. The CDR3 DNA is TGTGCCAGTGGGACAGGGGATCAGCCCCAGCATTTT. Translating it yields CASGTGDQPQHF.

The V gene is TRBV5-8, the J gene TRBJ2-7, with 10 bases identical to TRBD2. This CDR3 is built from 16 residues. V was clipped by 0 bases and J by 2 bases; unmatched bases: 5. Germline assignment: CDR1 SGHTS and CDR2 YDEGEE. As DNA, the CDR3 is TGTGCCAGCAGCTTGGCCTTAAGCGGGAGGGCCTACGAGCAGTACTTC. This translates into CASSLALSGRAYEQYF.

Comments on this clone: This is likely a read error, given that the CDR3 carries no conserved phenylalanine or tryptophan at its end. Because the CDR3's place on the DNA is in doubt, the DNA is left out and the CDR3 is given as listed by TCRdb. The V and J genes are TRBV6-1 and TRBJ1-2. Germline V gene sequence: CDR1 MNHNS, CDR2 SASEGT. The CDR3 region is 13 residues in length, termini included. CDR3 sequence: CASSEGGGGVQAN.

The chain employs TRBV6-1 and TRBJ1-1; D is unresolved. CDR1 is MNHNS and CDR2 is SASEGT in the germline V gene. Trimming stripped 3 bases from V and 4 bases from J, with 9 bases between. The CDR3 runs to 13 residues. Here the CDR3 reads CASSDTVTTEAFF. CDR3 coding DNA: TGTGCCAGCAGTGATACAGTGACCACTGAAGCTTTCTTT.

This chain joins TRBV6-5 and TRBJ1-1, with TRBD1 matching over 7 bases. Germline values: CDR1 MNHEY, CDR2 SVGAGI. This CDR3 comprises 16 residues. J lost 4 bases, V lost 2 bases, and 10 bases had no gene match. The DNA for the CDR3 is TGTGCCAGCAGTTACGGCAGGGGGTGGACGGGCACTGAAGCTTTCTTT. Translated: CASSYGRGWTGTEAFF.

This chain uses TRBV29-1 with TRBJ2-7; weak D call: TRBD1 (6 bases). V lost 5 bases and J 2 bases, leaving 13 bases between the germline ends. CDR3 length: 13 residues. In germline, CDR1 is SQVTM, CDR2 ANQGSEA. The CDR3 DNA sequence: TGCAGCGTTACGGGACACCTAACCTACGAGCAGTACTTC. This sequence encodes CSVTGHLTYEQYF.

This clone was detected only a few times. The rearrangement links TRBV9 to TRBJ2-5; 9 positions match TRBD1. The trim removed 3 bases at V and 5 bases at J, leaving 5 bases unmatched. This CDR3 is built from 14 residues. Per germline, CDR1 SGDLS and CDR2 YYNGEE. The CDR3, as DNA: TGTGCCAGCAGCGAAGGGACAGGGTGGGAGACCCAGTACTTC. Protein: CASSEGTGWETQYF. Full variable domain (outside the CDR3, taken from reference TRBV9 and TRBJ2-5): DSGVTQTPKHLITATGQRVTLRCSPRSGDLSVYWYQQSLDQGLQFLIQYYNGEERAKGNILERFSAQQFPDLHSELNLSSLELGDSALYFCASSEGTGWETQYFGPGTRLLVL.

The rearrangement uses TRBV30 and TRBJ2-1; D perhaps matches TRBD1 (5 bases). The V gene's germline CDR1 is GTSNPN and CDR2 SVGIG (reference sequence). The CDR3 runs to 16 residues. Trimming removed 0 bases from V and 4 bases from J, with 16 bases in between. The CDR3 nucleotides read TGTGCCTGGAGTGTACGGCAGGGCTCGAGGTACAATGAGCAGTTCTTC. Translating it yields CAWSVRQGSRYNEQFF.

The rearrangement joins TRBV7-9 to TRBJ2-3; D is possibly TRBD2 (6 bases). This CDR3 has 12 amino acids. Trimming left V 8 bases short and J 10 bases short, with 16 bases between. CDR1 is SEHNR, CDR2 FQNEAQ, per germline (reference sequence). In nucleotides, the CDR3 is TGTGCCAGCCGGGGACTCGGGGAGTCGCAGTATTTT. Its translation is CASRGLGESQYF.